This T cell receptor (beta chain) was captured in a study of blood T cell repertoires in COVID-19. V was cut by 2 bases and J by 4 bases, with 5 bases left in between. The length of the CDR3 is 12 residues. Germline V lookup: CDR1 MNHNS, CDR2 SASEGT. Repertoires were generated with immunoSEQ multiplex PCR, while TCRdb's copy carries only in-frame clones and drops some. Altogether about 120,000 clones are present, nearly 90% being singletons, with the ten largest covering 3.8%. The sequenced material came from peripheral blood. This receptor was taken from an older woman with COVID-19, enrolled during active disease. The chain couples TRBV6-1 to TRBJ1-2; no reliable D call. CDR3 sequence reads: CASSELSYGYTF. The DNA for the CDR3 is TGTGCCAGCAGTGAACTTAGCTATGGCTACACCTTC.